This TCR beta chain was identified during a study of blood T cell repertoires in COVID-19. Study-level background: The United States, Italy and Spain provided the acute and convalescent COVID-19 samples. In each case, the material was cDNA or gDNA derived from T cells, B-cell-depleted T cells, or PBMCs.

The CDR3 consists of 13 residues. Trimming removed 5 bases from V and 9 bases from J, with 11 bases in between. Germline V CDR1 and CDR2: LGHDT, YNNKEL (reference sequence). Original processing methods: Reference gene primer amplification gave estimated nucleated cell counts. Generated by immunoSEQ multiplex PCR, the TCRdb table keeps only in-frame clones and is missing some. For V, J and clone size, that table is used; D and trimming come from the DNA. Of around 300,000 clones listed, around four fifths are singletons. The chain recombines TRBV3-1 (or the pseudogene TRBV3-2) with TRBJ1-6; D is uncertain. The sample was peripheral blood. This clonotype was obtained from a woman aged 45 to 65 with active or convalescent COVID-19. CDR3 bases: TGTGCCAGCAGCTCAAGGTCAGGTTCACCCCTCCACTTT. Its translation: CASSSRSGSPLHF.